This TCR beta chain is drawn from a study of T-cell memory formation after mild COVID-19. Whole-study context: For the most part, TCR clusters were specific to one donor.

Germline V CDR1 and CDR2: MNHEY, SVGAGI. The V end lost 0 bases, the J end lost 7 bases, and 10 bases lay between the germline ends. The CDR3 is made up of 15 amino acids. This clonotype was detected many times. 5'RACE primed from the constant segment yielded TCR alpha and TCR beta cDNA libraries bearing sample barcodes and UMIs. TCRdb re-called the 5' RACE reads through MiXCR, storing one row per CDR3 protein. This table has some 350,000 distinct CDR3 sequences, around 15% appearing once. The chain uses TRBV6-5 and TRBJ1-6; D unresolved. Sequencing was performed on PBMCs or a T cell subset sorted from them (not recorded which). The sequence was obtained from a man aged 18-30 years who had mild COVID-19 (a few samples of this study predate the infection). Cell type and time point are not known. The CDR3 nucleotides read TGTGCCAGCAGTTACTCGGCGTTTCTCAATTCACCCCTCCACTTT. Amino acids: CASSYSAFLNSPLHF.